This TCR beta chain was sequenced for a study of blood T cell repertoires in COVID-19. Looking at the study overall: COVID-19 samples, acute and convalescent, were from the United States, Italy and Spain. T cells, B-cell-depleted T cells, or PBMCs provided the cDNA or gDNA that served as material.

TCRdb's table, derived via immunoSEQ multiplex PCR, lists solely in-frame clones and lacks some. The sample consists of around 320,000 clones, under 90% of them appearing once. Germline CDR1 reads SGHRS; CDR2 reads YFSETQ. The CDR3 runs 18 residues. V shed 2 bases and J 11 bases; nucleotides not matched to a gene: 24. Followed over time, Seattle patients had been enrolled while infection was active. The chain is built from TRBV5-1 and TRBJ1-1, with 7 nucleotides matching TRBD1. The specimen was peripheral blood. This TCR came from a woman aged 25 to 39 with COVID-19, enrolled during active disease. The CDR3 sequence is CASSFPRLWTGPQERAFF. In nucleotides, the CDR3 is TGCGCCAGCAGCTTCCCCCGACTATGGACAGGCCCCCAGGAGAGGGCTTTCTTT.